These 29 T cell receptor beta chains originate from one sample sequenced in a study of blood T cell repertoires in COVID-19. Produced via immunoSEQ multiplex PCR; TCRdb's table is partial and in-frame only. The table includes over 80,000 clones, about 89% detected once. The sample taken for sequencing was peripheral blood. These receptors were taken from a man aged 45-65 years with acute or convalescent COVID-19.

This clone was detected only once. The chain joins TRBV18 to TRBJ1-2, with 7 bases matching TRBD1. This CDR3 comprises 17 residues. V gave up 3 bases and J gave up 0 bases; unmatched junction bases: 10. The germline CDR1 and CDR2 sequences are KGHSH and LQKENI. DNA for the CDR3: TGTGCCAGCTCACCGATTGGACAGGCTACAGCTAACTATGGCTACACCTTC. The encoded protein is CASSPIGQATANYGYTF.

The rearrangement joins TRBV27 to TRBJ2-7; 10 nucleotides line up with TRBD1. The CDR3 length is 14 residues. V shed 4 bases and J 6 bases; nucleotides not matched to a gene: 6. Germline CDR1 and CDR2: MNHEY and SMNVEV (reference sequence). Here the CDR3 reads CASSSRDRGSEQYF. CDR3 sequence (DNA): TGTGCCAGCAGTTCCCGGGACAGGGGCAGCGAGCAGTACTTC.

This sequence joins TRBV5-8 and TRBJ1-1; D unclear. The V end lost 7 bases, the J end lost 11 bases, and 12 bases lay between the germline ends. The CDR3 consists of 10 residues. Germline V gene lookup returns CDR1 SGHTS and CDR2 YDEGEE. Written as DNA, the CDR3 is TGTGCCAGCTCGACGTGGGAGGCTTTCTTT. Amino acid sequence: CASSTWEAFF. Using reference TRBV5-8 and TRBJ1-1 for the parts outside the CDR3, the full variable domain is EAGVTQSPTHLIKTRGQQATLRCSPISGHTSVYWYQQALGLGLQFLLWYDEGEERNRGNFPPRFSGRQFPNYSSELNVNALELEDSALYLCASSTWEAFFGQGTRLTVV.

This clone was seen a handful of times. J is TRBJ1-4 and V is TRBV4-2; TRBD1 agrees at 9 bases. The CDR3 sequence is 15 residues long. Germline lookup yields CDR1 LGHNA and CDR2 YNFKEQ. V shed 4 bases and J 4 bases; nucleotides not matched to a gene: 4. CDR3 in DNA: TGTGCCAGCAGCCGGACAGGGGTAAATAATGAAAAACTGTTTTTT. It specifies CASSRTGVNNEKLFF.

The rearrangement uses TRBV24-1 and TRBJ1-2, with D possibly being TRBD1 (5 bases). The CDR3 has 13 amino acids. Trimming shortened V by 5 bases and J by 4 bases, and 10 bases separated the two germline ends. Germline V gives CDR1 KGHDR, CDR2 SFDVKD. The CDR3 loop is CATSAGSSYGYTF. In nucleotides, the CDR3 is TGTGCCACCAGTGCAGGGTCCTCCTATGGCTACACCTTC.

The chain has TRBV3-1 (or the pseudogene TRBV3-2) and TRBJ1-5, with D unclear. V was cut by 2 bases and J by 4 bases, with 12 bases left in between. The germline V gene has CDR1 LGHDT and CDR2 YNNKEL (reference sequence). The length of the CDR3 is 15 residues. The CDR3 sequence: CASSQRGQGNQPQHF. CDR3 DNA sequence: TGTGCCAGCAGCCAAAGAGGGCAAGGGAATCAGCCCCAGCATTTT.

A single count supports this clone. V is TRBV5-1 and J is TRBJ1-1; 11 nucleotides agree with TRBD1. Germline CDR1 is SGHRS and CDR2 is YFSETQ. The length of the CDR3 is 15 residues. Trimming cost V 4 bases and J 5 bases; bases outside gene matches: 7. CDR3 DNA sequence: TGCGCCAGCAGCCCGTGGGACAGGGGGGAAACTGAAGCTTTCTTT. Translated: CASSPWDRGETEAFF.

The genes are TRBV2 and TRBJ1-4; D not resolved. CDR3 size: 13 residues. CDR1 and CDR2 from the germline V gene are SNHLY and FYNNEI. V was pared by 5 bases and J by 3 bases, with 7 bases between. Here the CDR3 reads CASSSLANEKLFF. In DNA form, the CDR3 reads TGTGCCAGCAGTAGCTTGGCTAATGAAAAACTGTTTTTT.

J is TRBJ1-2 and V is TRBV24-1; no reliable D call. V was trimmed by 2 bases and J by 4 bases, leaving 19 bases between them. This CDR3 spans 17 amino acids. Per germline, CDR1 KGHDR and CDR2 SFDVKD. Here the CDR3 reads CATSDSRQVGSRYGYTF. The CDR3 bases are TGTGCCACCAGTGATTCCCGCCAGGTTGGTTCCCGCTATGGCTACACCTTC.

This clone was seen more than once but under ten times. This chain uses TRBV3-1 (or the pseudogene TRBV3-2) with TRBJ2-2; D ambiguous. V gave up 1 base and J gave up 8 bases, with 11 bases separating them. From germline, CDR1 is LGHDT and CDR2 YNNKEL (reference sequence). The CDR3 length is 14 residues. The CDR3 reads CASSQVVTAGELFF. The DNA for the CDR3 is TGTGCCAGCAGCCAAGTAGTCACTGCGGGGGAGCTGTTTTTT.

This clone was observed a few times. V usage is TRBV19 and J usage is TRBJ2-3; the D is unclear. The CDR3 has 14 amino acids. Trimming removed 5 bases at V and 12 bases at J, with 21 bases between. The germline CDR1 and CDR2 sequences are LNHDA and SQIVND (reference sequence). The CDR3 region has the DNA TGTGCCAGTAGTCAAACTACCACAAATGACCCACAGTATTTT. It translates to CASSQTTTNDPQYF.

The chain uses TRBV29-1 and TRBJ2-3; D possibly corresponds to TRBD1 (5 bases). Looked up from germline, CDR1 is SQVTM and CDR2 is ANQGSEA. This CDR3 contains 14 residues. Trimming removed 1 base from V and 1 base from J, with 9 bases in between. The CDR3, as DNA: TGCAGCGTTGAAGGGCAGGGCCGCACAGATACGCAGTATTTT. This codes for CSVEGQGRTDTQYF.

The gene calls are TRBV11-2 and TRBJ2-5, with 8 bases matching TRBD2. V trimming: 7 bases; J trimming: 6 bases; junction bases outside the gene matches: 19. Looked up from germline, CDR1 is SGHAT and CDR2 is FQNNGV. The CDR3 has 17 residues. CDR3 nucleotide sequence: TGTGCCAGCATTCCAGGGGCAGGGACTAGTAGAACCAAGACCCAGTACTTC. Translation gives CASIPGAGTSRTKTQYF. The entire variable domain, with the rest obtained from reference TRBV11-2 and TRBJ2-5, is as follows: EAGVAQSPRYKIIEKRQSVAFWCNPISGHATLYWYQQILGQGPKLLIQFQNNGVVDDSQLPKDRFSAERLKGVDSTLKIQPAKLEDSAVYLCASIPGAGTSRTKTQYFGPGTRLLVL.

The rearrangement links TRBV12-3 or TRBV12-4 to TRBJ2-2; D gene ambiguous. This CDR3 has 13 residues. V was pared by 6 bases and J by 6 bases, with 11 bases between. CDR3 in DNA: TGTGCCAGCAGCACCGGTTGGTCCGGGGAGCTGTTTTTT. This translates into CASSTGWSGELFF.

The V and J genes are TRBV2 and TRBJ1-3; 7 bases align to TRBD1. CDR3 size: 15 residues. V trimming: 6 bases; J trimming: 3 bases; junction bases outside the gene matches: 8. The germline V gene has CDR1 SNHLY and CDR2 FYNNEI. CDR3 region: CASRMDRRIGNTIYF. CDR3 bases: TGTGCCAGCAGGATGGACAGGAGAATTGGAAACACCATATATTTT.

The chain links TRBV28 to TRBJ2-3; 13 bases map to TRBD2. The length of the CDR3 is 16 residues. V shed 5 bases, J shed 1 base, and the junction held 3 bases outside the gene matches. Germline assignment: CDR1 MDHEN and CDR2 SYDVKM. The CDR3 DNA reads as TGTGCCAGCAGTGGACTAGCGGGAGCTCGCACAGATACGCAGTATTTT. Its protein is CASSGLAGARTDTQYF.

The chain's CDR3 is CASSFTPGTSTDTQYF. The CDR3, as DNA: TGCGCCAGCAGCTTCACTCCCGGGACTAGCACAGATACGCAGTATTTT. V gene TRBV5-1 combines with J gene TRBJ2-3; D perhaps matches TRBD2 (6 bases). Germline CDR1 SGHRS, CDR2 YFSETQ. This CDR3 has 16 amino acids. The V and J ends lost 2 bases and 0 bases respectively, with 13 bases between them.

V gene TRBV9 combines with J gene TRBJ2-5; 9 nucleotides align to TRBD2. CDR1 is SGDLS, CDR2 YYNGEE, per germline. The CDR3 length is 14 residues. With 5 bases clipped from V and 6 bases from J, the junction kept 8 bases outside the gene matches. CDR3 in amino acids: CASSGSGSVKTQYF. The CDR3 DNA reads TGTGCCAGCAGTGGTAGCGGGAGTGTGAAGACCCAGTACTTC. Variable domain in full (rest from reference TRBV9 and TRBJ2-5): DSGVTQTPKHLITATGQRVTLRCSPRSGDLSVYWYQQSLDQGLQFLIQYYNGEERAKGNILERFSAQQFPDLHSELNLSSLELGDSALYFCASSGSGSVKTQYFGPGTRLLVL.

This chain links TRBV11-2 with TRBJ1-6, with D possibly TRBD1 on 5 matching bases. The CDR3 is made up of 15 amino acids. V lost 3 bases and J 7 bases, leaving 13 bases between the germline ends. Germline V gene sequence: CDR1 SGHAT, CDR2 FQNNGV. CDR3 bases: TGTGCCAGCAGCTTCACCGGGGGAATCAATTCACCCCTCCACTTT. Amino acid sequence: CASSFTGGINSPLHF.

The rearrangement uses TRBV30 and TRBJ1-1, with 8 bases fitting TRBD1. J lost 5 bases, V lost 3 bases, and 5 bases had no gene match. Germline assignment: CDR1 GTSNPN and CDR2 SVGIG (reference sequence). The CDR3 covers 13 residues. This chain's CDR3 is CAWRGQGYTEAFF. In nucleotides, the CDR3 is TGTGCCTGGAGAGGACAGGGATATACTGAAGCTTTCTTT.

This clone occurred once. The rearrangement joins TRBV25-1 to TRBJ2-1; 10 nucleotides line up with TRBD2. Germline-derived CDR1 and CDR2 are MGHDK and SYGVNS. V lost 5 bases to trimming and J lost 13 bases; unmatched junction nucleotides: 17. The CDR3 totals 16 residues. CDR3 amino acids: CASSPSSGSNFPAQFF. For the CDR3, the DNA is TGTGCCAGCAGTCCCTCTAGCGGGAGCAACTTTCCAGCCCAGTTCTTC.

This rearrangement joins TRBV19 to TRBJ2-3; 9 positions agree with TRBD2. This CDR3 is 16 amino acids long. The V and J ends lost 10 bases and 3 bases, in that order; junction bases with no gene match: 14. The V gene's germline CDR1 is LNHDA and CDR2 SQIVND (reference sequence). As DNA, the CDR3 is TGTGCCACCGCGGGAGATTTAGCGGGAGTAACAGATACGCAGTATTTT. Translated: CATAGDLAGVTDTQYF. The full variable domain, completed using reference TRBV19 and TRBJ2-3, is DGGITQSPKYLFRKEGQNVTLSCEQNLNHDAMYWYRQDPGQGLRLIYYSQIVNDFQKGDIAEGYSVSREKKESFPLTVTSAQKNPTAFYLCATAGDLAGVTDTQYFGPGTRLTVL.

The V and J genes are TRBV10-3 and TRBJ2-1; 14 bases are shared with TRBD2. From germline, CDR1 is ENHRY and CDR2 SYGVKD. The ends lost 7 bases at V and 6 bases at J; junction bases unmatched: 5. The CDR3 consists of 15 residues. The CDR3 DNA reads TGTGCCATCAAATCCGGGACTAGCGGGAGCAATGAGCAGTTCTTC. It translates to CAIKSGTSGSNEQFF.

The CDR3 region has the DNA TGTGCCAGTATGGGGACAGGGGGCGCGTCCGGGGAGCTGTTTTTT. Protein product: CASMGTGGASGELFF. The chain joins TRBV19 to TRBJ2-2, with TRBD1 identical over 12 bases. This CDR3 is 15 amino acids long. Looked up from germline, CDR1 is LNHDA and CDR2 is SQIVND (reference sequence). V shed 7 bases and J 6 bases; nucleotides not matched to a gene: 6.

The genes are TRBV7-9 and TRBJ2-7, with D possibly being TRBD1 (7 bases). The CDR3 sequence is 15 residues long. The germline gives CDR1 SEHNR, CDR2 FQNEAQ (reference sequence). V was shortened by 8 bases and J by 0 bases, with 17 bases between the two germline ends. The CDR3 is CASGGIQGSSYEQYF. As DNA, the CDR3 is TGTGCCAGCGGGGGGATACAGGGGTCCTCCTACGAGCAGTACTTC.

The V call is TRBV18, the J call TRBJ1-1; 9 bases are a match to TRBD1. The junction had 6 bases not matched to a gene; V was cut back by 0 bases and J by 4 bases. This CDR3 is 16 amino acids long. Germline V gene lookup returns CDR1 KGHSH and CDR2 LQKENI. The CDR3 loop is CASSPPGQGLGTEAFF. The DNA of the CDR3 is TGTGCCAGCTCACCACCAGGACAGGGGTTGGGCACTGAAGCTTTCTTT.

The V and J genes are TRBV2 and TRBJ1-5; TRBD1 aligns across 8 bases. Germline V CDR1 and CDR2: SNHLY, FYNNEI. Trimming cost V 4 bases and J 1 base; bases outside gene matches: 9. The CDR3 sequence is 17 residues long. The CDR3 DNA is TGTGCCAGCAGTGCTTCAGGGGGCGCAGGAAGCAATCAGCCCCAGCATTTT. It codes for CASSASGGAGSNQPQHF.

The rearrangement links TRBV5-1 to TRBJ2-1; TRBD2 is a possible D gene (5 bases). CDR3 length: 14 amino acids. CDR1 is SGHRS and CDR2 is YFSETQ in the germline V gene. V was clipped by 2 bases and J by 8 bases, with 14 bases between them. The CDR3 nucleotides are TGCGCCAGCAGCTTCACCGGGATCTTGGATGAGCAGTTCTTC. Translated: CASSFTGILDEQFF.

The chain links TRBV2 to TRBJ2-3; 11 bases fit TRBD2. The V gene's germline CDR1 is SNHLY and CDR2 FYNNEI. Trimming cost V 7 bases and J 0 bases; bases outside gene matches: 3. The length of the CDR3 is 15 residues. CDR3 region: CASTLAGGSTDTQYF. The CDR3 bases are TGTGCCAGCACCCTAGCGGGAGGAAGCACAGATACGCAGTATTTT.